These T cell receptor beta chains were read from a single sample in a study of T-cell memory formation after mild COVID-19. TCRdb re-derived calls from the 5' RACE reads in MiXCR, one entry per CDR3 protein. This repertoire shows around 62,000 distinct CDR3 sequences, 28% found once; its top ten account for more than 40%. The sample comprised PBMCs or a T cell subset sorted from them (not recorded which). These TCRs come from a man between 18 and 29 years old who had mild COVID-19 (a few samples of this study predate the infection). Cell type and time point are not known. The conserved cysteine and the conserved F or W are not part of the CDR3 here.

V gene,J gene,CDR3 protein
TRBV28,TRBJ2-1,ASRHQGTDNEQF
TRBV12-5,TRBJ2-1,ASGWLLAGISYNEQF
TRBV5-1,TRBJ2-7,ASSPGGGSYEQY
TRBV11-2,TRBJ2-6,ASSLGQHSGANVLT
TRBV5-1,TRBJ2-1,ASSYRGRTDNEQF
TRBV7-6,TRBJ2-6,ASSQPPGQGASGANVLT
TRBV18,TRBJ2-2,AIPQMHTGELF
TRBV6-2/TRBV6-3,TRBJ2-5,ASSDAGGAETQY
TRBV4-3,TRBJ2-2,ASSQAIGEWGGELF
TRBV6-2/TRBV6-3,TRBJ2-3,ASSFEGSSSDTQY
TRBV5-1,TRBJ2-1,ASSLVGQGIAEQF
TRBV6-2/TRBV6-3,TRBJ1-2,ASSYSAGWYGYT
TRBV12-5,TRBJ2-3,ASGTGTGSDTQY
TRBV29-1,TRBJ1-1,SSLGVPLGVDTEAF
TRBV9,TRBJ1-4,ASSQDQGEKLF
TRBV7-2,TRBJ2-3,ASSLVGRPDTQY
TRBV19,TRBJ1-2,ASTPGDGYT
TRBV27,TRBJ2-3,ASSLNPAGGPNTQY
TRBV6-5,TRBJ2-5,ASSPAGATRAQY
TRBV4-2,TRBJ2-6,ASFGGLGTSGANVLT
TRBV6-4,TRBJ2-2,ASSETGETGELF
TRBV5-1,TRBJ1-1,ASSPGQGTEAF
TRBV11-2,TRBJ2-4,ASSSPTARPQY
TRBV5-6,TRBJ1-2,ASSAGTGRHRGYT
TRBV27,TRBJ2-5,ASSRTSGGVFETQY
TRBV10-3,TRBJ2-1,AISDGTSAGGEQF
TRBV12-3/TRBV12-4,TRBJ2-1,ASREQGGVGNEQF
TRBV19,TRBJ2-1,ASSIAVSSYNEQF
TRBV11-2,TRBJ1-2,ASSSKHAQANYGYT
TRBV6-5,TRBJ1-2,ASSSVLETDYGYT
TRBV3-1,TRBJ2-1,ASSQEGGYNEQF
TRBV7-9,TRBJ2-1,ASSSTGTSGGNEQF
TRBV7-2,TRBJ2-2,ASSLEADNTGELF
TRBV30,TRBJ1-1,AWGTGTEAF
TRBV14,TRBJ1-6,ASSKVQGSSYNSPLH
TRBV3-1,TRBJ2-5,ASSPGETQY
TRBV29-1,TRBJ2-1,SAIRRTVGNEQF
TRBV12-3/TRBV12-4,TRBJ2-3,ASSPSGQASTDTQY
TRBV29-1,TRBJ2-3,SVDEGADTQY
TRBV12-3/TRBV12-4,TRBJ2-7,ASSLQGFSGGITYEQY
TRBV4-3,TRBJ2-4,ASSQGVAKNIQY
TRBV5-1,TRBJ2-5,ASMGYQETQY
TRBV7-3,TRBJ2-3,ASSLSSFGLAGGTSSTDTQY
TRBV11-2,TRBJ2-2,ASSLEGDRVYGELF